This TCR beta chain appears in the sequencing data of a study of T-cell memory formation after mild COVID-19. General study results and limits: Among clones contracting day 15 to 85, CD4/CD8 was balanced, whereas later expanders leaned CD4+. Pre-infection memory already had some responding clones, implying cross-reactive memory joined. Chiefly within CM and EM were the contracting CD4+ clones; CD8+ ones were within EMRA.

The authors produced TCR alpha and TCR beta cDNA libraries with sample barcodes and UMIs by 5'RACE using constant-segment primers. TCRdb called the 5' RACE reads again in MiXCR, with one record for every CDR3 protein. The sample carries about 260,000 distinct CDR3 sequences, roughly 15% recorded once. The length of the CDR3 is 13 residues. The V gene lost 3 bases and the J gene lost 0 bases, with 4 bases spanning the gap. In its sample, this clonotype was seen many times. Its antigen is currently unknown. The TCR comes from a man younger than 30 who had mild COVID-19 (a few samples of this study predate the infection). Cell type and time point are not known. The sequenced sample consisted of PBMCs or a T cell subset sorted from them (not recorded which). V is TRBV12-3 or TRBV12-4 and J is TRBJ2-3; D remains unclear. The CDR3 spells CASSFGSTDTQYF. Written as DNA, the CDR3 is TGTGCCAGCAGTTTCGGAAGCACAGATACGCAGTATTTT.